Listed below are T cell receptor beta chains from one sample, sequenced in a study of regulatory T cells in long-lasting Graves disease. Each CDR3 protein gets one entry after TCRdb re-called the multiplex PCR reads with MiXCR. The data hold 200,000 to 300,000 distinct CDR3 sequences, with 20% observed a single time. Sequenced material: peripheral blood mononuclear cells (PBMCs), taken at new diagnosis, from a patient treated with antithyroid drugs. Receptors originate from a female donor with Graves disease. Both conserved end residues are trimmed from each CDR3. Fields, in order: V gene, J gene, CDR3 length, CDR3 protein.

>TRBV7-2|TRBJ1-2|12
ASSPAPGFVGYT
>TRBV7-2|TRBJ2-5|9
ASKAQETQY
>TRBV7-2|TRBJ1-4|13
ASSLGTGGNEKLF
>TRBV11-2|TRBJ2-2|12
ASSPEGTIGELF
>TRBV2|TRBJ2-3|12
ASSGPISTDTQY
>TRBV5-6|TRBJ2-5|10
ASSLVEETQY
>TRBV30|TRBJ1-2|8
AWSTAGYT
>TRBV20-1|TRBJ1-2|12
SAPTLGQGRGYT
>TRBV18|TRBJ1-5|14
ASSPSFGGLGQPQH
>TRBV20-1|TRBJ2-1|14
SARESGGGDYNEQF
>TRBV4-3|TRBJ2-7|14
ASSQDKGRSSYEQY
>TRBV7-2|TRBJ1-2|13
ASSLVGRGIYGYT
>TRBV7-2|TRBJ2-7|12
ASSYRKTSTEQY
>TRBV6-9|TRBJ2-4|15
ASSYSLLLRAKNIQY
>TRBV11-2|TRBJ2-1|14
ASSLVQGTLYNEQF
>TRBV20-1|TRBJ2-7|11
SARDSGGYEQY
>TRBV6-9|TRBJ2-2|14
ASSSPTSGRSGELF
>TRBV7-2|TRBJ2-5|11
ASSFFHSETQY
>TRBV18|TRBJ2-1|10
ASSRPQSEQF
>TRBV10-3|TRBJ2-7|10
AAGTELYEQY
>TRBV5-1|TRBJ2-7|11
ASSPGTSLQQY
>TRBV11-3|TRBJ2-1|10
ASSLSSREQF
>TRBV2|TRBJ1-6|13
ASSGRDRGGSPLH
>TRBV7-2|TRBJ1-6|16
ASSSSGPQGTYNSPLH
>TRBV2|TRBJ2-7|11
ASRRTGDHEQY
>TRBV12-3/TRBV12-4|TRBJ2-1|13
ASSWLAGGSDEQF
>TRBV20-1|TRBJ2-7|12
SASTGHPRTEQY
>TRBV4-3|TRBJ1-3|13
ASSQVGHFGNTIY
>TRBV7-2|TRBJ2-2|13
ASSLAGANTGELF
>TRBV7-2|TRBJ2-7|11
ASSLARSYEQY
>TRBV7-8|TRBJ2-5|11
ASSRSSQETQY
>TRBV10-1|TRBJ2-2|12
ASSESRGTGELF
>TRBV11-2|TRBJ2-3|13
ASGPLAGGTDTQY
>TRBV5-5|TRBJ2-7|13
ATEPGTGPFGEQY
>TRBV28|TRBJ1-2|12
ASSLTGGDYGYT
>TRBV12-5|TRBJ1-1|14
ASGLDRTLRNTEAF
>TRBV7-2|TRBJ2-7|13
ASSLGQDTPYEQY
>TRBV3-1|TRBJ1-3|14
ASSHGDSRSGNTIY
>TRBV20-1|TRBJ1-4|10
RGDSPGEKLF
>TRBV18|TRBJ1-5|13
ASSPMGGVNQPQH
>TRBV11-2|TRBJ2-3|13
ASSLFGRDTDTQY
>TRBV6-2/TRBV6-3|TRBJ2-1|14
ASSYSSGGGGNEQF
>TRBV5-1|TRBJ2-1|16
ASSTGTREPAGYNEQF
>TRBV20-1|TRBJ2-5|13
SARGPTGGQETQY
>TRBV24-1|TRBJ2-7|17
ATSDLVSGSLKRSYEQY
>TRBV5-1|TRBJ2-3|12
ASSLETPTDTQY
>TRBV18|TRBJ2-3|13
ASSPGRWGTDTQY
>TRBV12-3/TRBV12-4|TRBJ2-7|11
ASSSQGFYEQY
>TRBV20-1|TRBJ2-1|13
SARVVAGAYNEQF
>TRBV12-3/TRBV12-4|TRBJ2-5|12
ASSSGQGGETQY
>TRBV7-2|TRBJ1-1|12
ASSLLGTNTEAF
>TRBV5-1|TRBJ1-1|10
ASSWQGGKAF
>TRBV6-1|TRBJ1-5|14
ASSQPVTGGNQPQH
>TRBV28|TRBJ1-5|12
ASSFNPVNQPQH
>TRBV27|TRBJ1-5|11
ASSLGSDQPQH
>TRBV7-9|TRBJ2-5|12
ASSITSDQETQY
>TRBV28|TRBJ2-7|11
ASSWTSTYEQY